This T cell receptor (beta chain) was captured in a study of Tregs in tolerant kidney transplant recipients. The study, taken as a whole, reports: No direct test of biological reproducibility was done here. Activated donor B cell expansion appeared to reveal the most relevant donor-specific TCRbeta repertoire. The small number of patients limits these findings pending further validation.

Thawed PBMCs were FACS-sorted into unstimulated CD4+CD25+CD127- regulatory T cells, CD4+CD25- non-regulatory cells, CD4 and CD8 cells. Libraries were prepared by immunoSEQ multiplex PCR; TCRdb keeps only in-frame clonotypes and omits some of them. The repertoire includes some 240,000 clones, about 86% of them detected once, and over 0.5% sits in the top ten. This clone showed up just once. Antigen unknown. Looked up from germline, CDR1 is KGHSH and CDR2 is LQKENI. CDR3 length: 14 amino acids. Trimming removed 2 bases at V and 4 bases at J, with 11 bases between. The source of this sequence is a human donor in good health. The J gene is TRBJ1-2, the V gene TRBV18; possibly TRBD1 for D (5 bases). Sequences were obtained from CD4+ T cells from blood. For the CDR3, the DNA is TGTGCCAGCTCACCAGGGAGGGACCCCTATGGCTACACCTTC. This translates into CASSPGRDPYGYTF.